The 14 T cell receptor beta chains reported below all come from one sample, sequenced in a study of radiotherapy plus CTLA-4 blockade in lung cancer. The data were produced by immunoSEQ multiplex PCR, yet TCRdb's version contains in-frame clones alone and is incomplete. The sample has about 120,000 clones, about four fifths seen once. Here the sequenced sample was peripheral blood, taken from a patient treated with radiotherapy plus ipilimumab. The receptors were sampled from a human donor with non-small cell lung cancer who had a partial response to radiotherapy plus ipilimumab.

This clone was picked up a small number of times. The chain carries TRBV30 and TRBJ1-6; the match to TRBD1 covers 7 bases. The junction had 7 bases not matched to a gene; V was cut back by 2 bases and J by 9 bases. There are 14 residues in the CDR3. From germline, CDR1 is GTSNPN and CDR2 SVGIG (reference sequence). The CDR3 nucleotides read TGTGCCTGGAGTATTACAGGGGTTGTTTCACCCCTCCACTTT. Protein sequence: CAWSITGVVSPLHF.

To note about this clone: Other nucleotide sequences in the sample specify the same CDR3. The chain uses TRBV28 and TRBJ1-5; D is unclear. In germline, CDR1 is MDHEN, CDR2 SYDVKM. The CDR3 runs to 14 residues. With 5 bases removed from V and 1 base from J, the gap between germline ends came to 9 bases. CDR3 nucleotides: TGTGCCAGCAGTCGAGGTGGAAGCAATCAGCCCCAGCATTTT. It yields the protein CASSRGGSNQPQHF. Drawing the rest from reference TRBV28 and TRBJ1-5, the complete variable domain is DVKVTQSSRYLVKRTGEKVFLECVQDMDHENMFWYRQDPGLGLRLIYFSYDVKMKEKGDIPEGYSVSREKKERFSLILESASTNQTSMYLCASSRGGSNQPQHFGDGTRLSIL.

This clone was seen just once. The chain couples TRBV4-1 to TRBJ2-7, with D maybe TRBD2 (5 bases). CDR1 is MGHRA, CDR2 YSYEKL, per germline. Trimming shortened V by 0 bases and J by 0 bases, and 12 bases separated the two germline ends. CDR3 length: 16 amino acids. The CDR3 reads CASSQDPDGVSYEQYF. As DNA, the CDR3 is TGCGCCAGCAGCCAAGACCCGGACGGGGTCTCCTACGAGCAGTACTTC.

This chain connects TRBV27 to TRBJ1-1; TRBD1 matches 8 bases. In germline, CDR1 is MNHEY, CDR2 SMNVEV (reference sequence). This CDR3 is built from 14 residues. The J segment lost 5 bases and the V segment lost 5 bases, leaving 7 bases of the junction unmatched. CDR3 amino acids: CASSKKQGGTEAFF. Here the CDR3 DNA reads TGTGCCAGCAGTAAGAAACAGGGGGGGACTGAAGCTTTCTTT.

CDR3 sequence (DNA): TGTGCCAGCAGCTTACGCAGTTCAGGGGCTGAAGCTTTCTTT. Residues: CASSLRSSGAEAFF. The chain combines TRBV7-2 with TRBJ1-1, with D maybe TRBD1 (6 bases). The ends were cut back, 2 bases at V and 6 bases at J, with 13 bases in the middle. Germline loops: CDR1 SGHTA, CDR2 FQGNSA. This CDR3 has 14 residues.

J is TRBJ2-2 and V is TRBV9; 8 bases align to TRBD2. V trimming: 7 bases; J trimming: 4 bases; junction bases outside the gene matches: 12. The CDR3 is made up of 16 amino acids. CDR1 is SGDLS, CDR2 YYNGEE, per germline. CDR3 sequence reads: CASGGQSGSLTGELFF. Written as DNA, the CDR3 is TGTGCCAGCGGAGGACAGAGCGGGAGCCTCACCGGGGAGCTGTTTTTT.

The chain employs TRBV18 and TRBJ1-1; possible D gene TRBD1, 6 bases. V lost 2 bases and J 0 bases, leaving 16 bases between the germline ends. The CDR3 extends over 17 amino acids. Germline CDR1 is KGHSH and CDR2 is LQKENI. The CDR3, as DNA: TGTGCCAGCTCACCAGATTATCTGACAGGATTGAACACTGAAGCTTTCTTT. It translates to CASSPDYLTGLNTEAFF.

As concerns this clone: Distinct nucleotide sequences in the sample also encode this CDR3. The CDR3, as DNA: TGTGCCAGCAGTTTTGGGACTAGGGTCTCCGGGGAGCTGTTTTTT. This codes for CASSFGTRVSGELFF. This chain uses TRBV27 with TRBJ2-2, with TRBD2 matching over 8 bases. This CDR3 region has 15 residues. Germline V gives CDR1 MNHEY, CDR2 SMNVEV (reference sequence). Germline trimming cut 3 bases from V and 6 bases from J; bases unmatched to any gene: 6.

This chain uses TRBV30 with TRBJ2-3; 10 bases are a match to TRBD2. Germline V gene lookup returns CDR1 GTSNPN and CDR2 SVGIG (reference sequence). The CDR3 covers 15 residues. Germline trimming cut 5 bases from V and 5 bases from J; bases unmatched to any gene: 10. The CDR3 DNA sequence: TGTGCCTGGGGGAGCGGGAGGGCCCAGGGAGATACGCAGTATTTT. This gives the protein CAWGSGRAQGDTQYF.

The rearrangement uses TRBV6-5 and TRBJ1-2; D not resolved. Trimming took off 8 bases at V and 8 bases at J, with 15 bases between the two ends. Germline CDR1 MNHEY, CDR2 SVGAGI. This CDR3 contains 12 residues. CDR3 region: CASLNGRGGYTF. The CDR3 DNA reads TGTGCCAGCCTTAACGGCCGAGGGGGCTACACCTTC.

The rearrangement uses TRBV6-6 and TRBJ2-3, with 10 bases fitting TRBD2. With 7 bases clipped from V and 5 bases from J, the junction kept 6 bases outside the gene matches. The CDR3 extends over 14 amino acids. Germline CDR1 and CDR2: MNHNY and SVGAGI (reference sequence). For the CDR3, the DNA is TGTGCCAGCAAGGCTAGCGGGAGCTTAGATACGCAGTATTTT. Protein sequence: CASKASGSLDTQYF.

V usage is TRBV19 and J usage is TRBJ1-5, with D uncertain. V lost 1 base, J lost 4 bases, and 5 bases lay in between. Germline CDR1 reads LNHDA; CDR2 reads SQIVND (reference sequence). The length of the CDR3 is 13 residues. CDR3 coding DNA: TGTGCCAGTAGTATAGTAGCAAATCAGCCCCAGCATTTT. Its protein is CASSIVANQPQHF.

The chain employs TRBV7-2 and TRBJ1-2; D is unclear. Germline CDR1 is SGHTA and CDR2 is FQGNSA. CDR3 size: 13 residues. Trimming pared 5 bases from V and 7 bases from J, leaving 14 bases between. For the CDR3, the DNA is TGTGCCAGCAGCGCGGTTACCCCGATTGGCTACACCTTC. This encodes CASSAVTPIGYTF.

As to this clone: The junction departs from germline at one end; a sequencing error may be responsible. The rearrangement uses TRBV9 and TRBJ1-1; 7 positions match TRBD1. The CDR3 covers 16 residues. The germline V gene has CDR1 SGDLS and CDR2 YYNGEE. For the CDR3, the DNA is TGTGCCAGCAGCGCGGGACAGACGGCTGGGGGCACTGAAGCTCTCTTT. Its translation: CASSAGQTAGGTEALF.